This T cell receptor (beta chain) was recovered during a study of technical replicates of blood from a few donors. Sequencing used immunoSEQ multiplex PCR; TCRdb keeps in-frame clones, though not all of them. The data contain around 83,000 clones, approximately 94% of them singletons. There are 15 residues in the CDR3. Per germline, CDR1 SGHAT and CDR2 FQNNGV. Trimming removed 6 bases from V and 3 bases from J, with 15 bases in between. V usage is TRBV11-2 and J usage is TRBJ1-5; D not resolved. The clonotype originates from a human donor in good health. Material for sequencing was T cells isolated from PBMCs. The CDR3 DNA reads as TGTGCCAGCAGTCTCGACAACTTACACAATCAGCCCCAGCATTTT. Protein product: CASSLDNLHNQPQHF.